A single sample is the source of the 18 T cell receptor beta chains below, sequenced in a study of regulatory T cells in long-lasting Graves disease. Relying on iRepertoire HTBI primers and Arm-PCR of CDR3 regions, the team built TCR beta libraries. Using its own MiXCR run on the multiplex PCR reads, TCRdb lists one record per CDR3 protein. This table has 600,000 to 650,000 distinct CDR3 sequences, roughly 15% appearing once. Time point denoted: newly diagnosed GD, antithyroid drugs for less than 3 months. PBMCs provided the RNA from which the TCR library was made. The sample also formed part of further work on T cells in Graves' hyperthyroidism and ophthalmopathy.

The input for sequencing was peripheral blood mononuclear cells (PBMCs), taken at new diagnosis, from a patient treated with antithyroid drugs. The receptors here all came from a woman aged 30 to 39 with Graves disease.

The J gene is TRBJ2-2, the V gene TRBV5-1, with unresolved D. Germline CDR1 is SGHRS and CDR2 is YFSETQ. V was trimmed by 4 bases and J by 0 bases, leaving 7 bases between them. This CDR3 comprises 14 residues. The CDR3 coding sequence is TGCGCCAGCAGCCCATACCCGAACACCGGGGAGCTGTTTTTT. Protein sequence: CASSPYPNTGELFF.

There are a few counts of this clonotype. CDR3 nucleotide sequence: TGTGCCAGCTCATTACAAGCGAACTCTGGAAACACCATATATTTT. It specifies CASSLQANSGNTIYF. V is TRBV18 and J is TRBJ1-3; D is unresolved. Germline V lookup: CDR1 KGHSH, CDR2 LQKENI. V was shortened by 5 bases and J by 0 bases, with 11 bases between the two germline ends. The CDR3 consists of 15 residues.

In this sample, this clonotype turned up many times. This rearrangement joins TRBV11-1 to TRBJ1-2, with a tentative D call TRBD1 (5 bases). V was shortened by 5 bases and J by 6 bases, with 13 bases between the two germline ends. The CDR3 contains 13 residues. Germline V gene data show CDR1 as SGHAT and CDR2 as FQDESV (reference sequence). The CDR3, as DNA: TGTGCCAGCAGCCCTCTTGTCAGGGATGGCTACACCTTC. It translates to CASSPLVRDGYTF.

This clonotype appeared many times. The chain recombines TRBV28 with TRBJ2-7; tentatively, D is TRBD2 (6 bases). Trimming pared 6 bases from V and 2 bases from J, leaving 14 bases between. In germline, CDR1 is MDHEN, CDR2 SYDVKM. This CDR3 is 14 amino acids long. Here the CDR3 reads CASRVWRGAYEQYF. As DNA, the CDR3 is TGTGCCAGCAGAGTTTGGAGGGGTGCCTACGAGCAGTACTTC.

This clonotype was seen repeatedly, ten times or more. V usage is TRBV15 and J usage is TRBJ2-1, with unresolved D. Germline V CDR1 and CDR2: LNHNV, YYDKDF (reference sequence). This CDR3 is 12 amino acids long. Trimming removed 1 base at V and 9 bases at J, with 7 bases between. CDR3 protein: CATSRGVGEQFF. The CDR3 DNA sequence: TGTGCCACCAGCAGAGGTGTTGGTGAGCAGTTCTTC.

The chain uses TRBV18 and TRBJ1-6, with D perhaps matching TRBD1 (6 bases). Trimming cost V 5 bases and J 5 bases, with 10 bases left between them. CDR1 and CDR2 (germline): KGHSH, LQKENI. The CDR3 is 14 amino acids. The CDR3 loop reads CASSKDSNNSPLHF. In DNA form, the CDR3 reads TGTGCCAGCTCAAAGGACAGTAATAATTCACCCCTCCACTTT.

There are many counts of this clonotype. The chain employs TRBV7-9 and TRBJ2-7; a weak D match, TRBD1 (6 bases). Germline assignment: CDR1 SEHNR and CDR2 FQNEAQ (reference sequence). This CDR3 is 15 amino acids long. V lost 0 bases and J 5 bases, leaving 14 bases between the germline ends. The CDR3 coding sequence is TGTGCCAGCAGCTTAGCACAGGGATTGGCGCACGAGCAGTACTTC. Its protein is CASSLAQGLAHEQYF.

This clonotype occurred many times. This chain connects TRBV27 to TRBJ2-7, with 8 bases that match TRBD2. This CDR3 comprises 15 residues. Germline CDR1 and CDR2: MNHEY and SMNVEV (reference sequence). The V segment lost 5 bases and the J segment 0 bases; nucleotides outside the gene matches: 6. The CDR3 loop reads CASSILAGSSYEQYF. CDR3 DNA sequence: TGTGCCAGCAGTATCTTAGCGGGGAGCTCCTACGAGCAGTACTTC.

This rearrangement joins TRBV29-1 to TRBJ2-7, with 8 bases aligning to TRBD2. Germline values: CDR1 SQVTM, CDR2 ANQGSEA. This CDR3 comprises 12 residues. CDR3 nucleotides: TGCAGTGCCGGGGGGGCCTCCTACGAGCAGTACTTC. This encodes CSAGGASYEQYF.

The chain couples TRBV30 to TRBJ1-2, with 10 bases aligning to TRBD1. Germline-derived CDR1 and CDR2 are GTSNPN and SVGIG (reference sequence). There are 16 residues in the CDR3. The ends lost 3 bases at V and 2 bases at J; junction bases unmatched: 9. CDR3 sequence: CAWRASGQGVNYGYTF. CDR3 nucleotides: TGTGCCTGGAGGGCTAGCGGACAGGGGGTGAACTATGGCTACACCTTC. Filled out from reference TRBV30 and TRBJ1-2, the complete variable domain reads SQTIHQWPATLVQPVGSPLSLECTVEGTSNPNLYWYRQAAGRGLQLLFYSVGIGQISSEVPQNLSASRPQDRQFILSSKKLLLSDSGFYLCAWRASGQGVNYGYTFGSGTRLTVV.

CDR3: CASSYEGRSYNSPLHF. The CDR3 DNA follows: TGTGCCAGCAGTTACGAGGGGAGATCCTATAATTCACCCCTCCACTTT. The chain has TRBV6-5 and TRBJ1-6, with D possibly TRBD1 on 5 matching bases. Germline loops: CDR1 MNHEY, CDR2 SVGAGI. This CDR3 has 16 amino acids. Trimming removed 2 bases at V and 1 base at J, with 9 bases between.

Only a few counts were recorded for this clonotype. V gene TRBV2 combines with J gene TRBJ2-1; D is unresolved. CDR1 and CDR2 from the germline V gene are SNHLY and FYNNEI. With 4 bases removed from V and 2 bases from J, the gap between germline ends came to 12 bases. CDR3 size: 15 residues. The CDR3 bases are TGTGCCAGCAGTGGGGCTAGTATCCCCTACAATGAGCAGTTCTTC. It translates to CASSGASIPYNEQFF. The variable domain in full, completed from reference TRBV2 and TRBJ2-1, reads EPEVTQTPSHQVTQMGQEVILRCVPISNHLYFYWYRQILGQKVEFLVSFYNNEISEKSEIFDDQFSVERPDGSNFTLKIRSTKLEDSAMYFCASSGASIPYNEQFFGPGTRLTVL.

This clonotype was recorded at least ten times. The chain combines TRBV11-2 with TRBJ2-1, with D possibly being TRBD2 (5 bases). The CDR3 sequence is 16 residues long. Germline values: CDR1 SGHAT, CDR2 FQNNGV. V lost 4 bases to trimming and J lost 4 bases, with 17 bases between them. CDR3 protein: CASSWSAGNTYNEQFF. The CDR3 region has the DNA TGTGCCAGCAGCTGGTCGGCGGGCAATACGTACAATGAGCAGTTCTTC.

The chain links TRBV18 to TRBJ2-1; 14 nucleotides line up with TRBD2. Germline V gene lookup returns CDR1 KGHSH and CDR2 LQKENI. CDR3 length: 16 residues. The V gene end was trimmed by 3 bases and the J gene end by 7 bases; junction bases not matched to a gene: 5. The CDR3 is CASSPPGLAGENEQFF. In nucleotides, the CDR3 is TGTGCCAGCTCACCTCCGGGACTAGCGGGAGAAAATGAGCAGTTCTTC.

J is TRBJ2-4 and V is TRBV11-2; D is ambiguous. V shed 3 bases and J shed 0 bases, with 6 bases lying between them. The germline CDR1 and CDR2 sequences are SGHAT and FQNNGV. This CDR3 has 14 amino acids. The CDR3 loop is CASSFTRAKNIQYF. CDR3 DNA: TGTGCCAGCAGCTTCACCAGAGCCAAAAACATTCAGTACTTC.

This clonotype was recorded many times. This sequence joins TRBV28 and TRBJ2-5; 9 bases are shared with TRBD1. Trimming cost V 4 bases and J 6 bases; bases outside gene matches: 12. Germline lookup yields CDR1 MDHEN and CDR2 SYDVKM. This CDR3 has 16 amino acids. CDR3 nucleotide sequence: TGTGCCAGCAGTTCACCCGGGACAGGGAGTGGGAAGACCCAGTACTTC. This gives the protein CASSSPGTGSGKTQYF. Variable domain in full (rest from reference TRBV28 and TRBJ2-5): DVKVTQSSRYLVKRTGEKVFLECVQDMDHENMFWYRQDPGLGLRLIYFSYDVKMKEKGDIPEGYSVSREKKERFSLILESASTNQTSMYLCASSSPGTGSGKTQYFGPGTRLLVL.

This clonotype was seen repeatedly, ten times or more. The rearrangement links TRBV28 to TRBJ1-1; the D is unclear. Germline CDR1 is MDHEN and CDR2 is SYDVKM. Trimming removed 6 bases at V and 3 bases at J, with 14 bases between. This CDR3 region has 14 residues. CDR3 coding DNA: TGTGCCAGCAGCCAAGGGTGGGTGGACACTGAAGCTTTCTTT. Its protein is CASSQGWVDTEAFF.

Ten or more counts support this clonotype. This chain uses TRBV7-8 with TRBJ2-7; 10 bases fit TRBD1. Germline values: CDR1 SGHVS, CDR2 FQNEAQ. The V gene end was trimmed by 5 bases and the J gene end by 3 bases; junction bases not matched to a gene: 7. The CDR3 sequence is 15 residues long. This CDR3 is CASSAGTGERYEQYF. The CDR3 DNA sequence: TGTGCCAGCAGCGCAGGGACAGGGGAGCGCTACGAGCAGTACTTC.